This T cell receptor beta chain was sequenced for a study of T cells in localized non-small cell lung cancer. Notes on the study in general: Blood T cell density predicted longer survival; adjacent-lung clonality, shorter. Adjacent lung was found to contain a median about 62 of the top 100 tumor clones.

Data came from immunoSEQ multiplex PCR; TCRdb stores just in-frame clones and leaves some out. The table includes about 1,300 clones, just over 25% detected once. This clone turned up a few times. Its antigen remains unknown. Looked up from germline, CDR1 is MNHGY and CDR2 is SAAAGT. CDR3 length: 14 residues. V was cut by 6 bases and J by 1 base, with 12 bases left in between. J is TRBJ1-1 and V is TRBV6-8; maybe TRBD1 (6 bases). The receptor was isolated from a male donor aged 60 or older with stage I lung adenocarcinoma. The starting material was normal lung tissue next to the tumor, obtained before any cancer treatment. CDR3 loop: CASSYDRQNTEAFF. The CDR3, as DNA: TGTGCCAGCAGCTACGACAGGCAGAACACTGAAGCTTTCTTT.